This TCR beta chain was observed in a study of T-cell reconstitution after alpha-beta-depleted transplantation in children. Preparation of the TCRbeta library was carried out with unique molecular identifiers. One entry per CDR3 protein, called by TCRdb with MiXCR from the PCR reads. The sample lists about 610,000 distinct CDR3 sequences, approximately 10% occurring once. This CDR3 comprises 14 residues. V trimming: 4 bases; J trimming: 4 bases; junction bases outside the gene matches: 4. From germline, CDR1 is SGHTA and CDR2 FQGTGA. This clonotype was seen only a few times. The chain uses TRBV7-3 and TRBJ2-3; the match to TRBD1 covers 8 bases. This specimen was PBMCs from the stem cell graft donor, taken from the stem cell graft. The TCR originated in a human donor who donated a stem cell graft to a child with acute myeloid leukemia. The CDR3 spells CASSWTGTADTQYF. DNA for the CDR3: TGTGCCAGCAGCTGGACAGGGACCGCAGATACGCAGTATTTT.